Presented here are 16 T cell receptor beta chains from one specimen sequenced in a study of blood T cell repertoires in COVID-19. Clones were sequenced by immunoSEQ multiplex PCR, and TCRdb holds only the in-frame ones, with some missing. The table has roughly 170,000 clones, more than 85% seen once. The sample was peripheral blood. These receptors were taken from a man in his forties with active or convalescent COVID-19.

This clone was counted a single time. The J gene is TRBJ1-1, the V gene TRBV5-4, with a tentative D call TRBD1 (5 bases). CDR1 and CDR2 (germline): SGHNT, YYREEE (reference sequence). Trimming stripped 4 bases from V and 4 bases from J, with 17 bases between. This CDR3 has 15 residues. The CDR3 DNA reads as TGTGCCAGCAGCGCCCGGGGGGGATTTGGCACTGAAGCTTTCTTT. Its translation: CASSARGGFGTEAFF.

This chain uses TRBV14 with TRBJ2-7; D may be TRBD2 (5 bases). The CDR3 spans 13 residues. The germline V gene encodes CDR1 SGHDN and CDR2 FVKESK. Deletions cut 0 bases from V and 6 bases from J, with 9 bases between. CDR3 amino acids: CASSQDEGAEQYF. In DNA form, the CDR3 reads TGTGCCAGCAGCCAAGATGAGGGTGCCGAGCAGTACTTC.

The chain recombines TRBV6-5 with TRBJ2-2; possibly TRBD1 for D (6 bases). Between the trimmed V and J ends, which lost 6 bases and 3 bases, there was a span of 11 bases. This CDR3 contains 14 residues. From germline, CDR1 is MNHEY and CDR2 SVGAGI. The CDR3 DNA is TGTGCCAGCAGATTGGACAGCTACACCGGGGAGCTGTTTTTT. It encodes CASRLDSYTGELFF.

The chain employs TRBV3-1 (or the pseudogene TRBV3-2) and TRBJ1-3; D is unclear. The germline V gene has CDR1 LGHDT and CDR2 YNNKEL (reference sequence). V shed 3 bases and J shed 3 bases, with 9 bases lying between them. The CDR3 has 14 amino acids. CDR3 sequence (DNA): TGTGCCAGCAGCCAGAGGATGGATGGAAACACCATATATTTT. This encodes CASSQRMDGNTIYF.

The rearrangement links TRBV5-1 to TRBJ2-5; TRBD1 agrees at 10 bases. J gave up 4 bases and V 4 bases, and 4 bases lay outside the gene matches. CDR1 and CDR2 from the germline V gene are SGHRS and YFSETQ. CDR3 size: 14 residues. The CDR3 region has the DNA TGCGCCAGCAGCGGGGGGACAGGGGCAGAGACCCAGTACTTC. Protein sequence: CASSGGTGAETQYF.

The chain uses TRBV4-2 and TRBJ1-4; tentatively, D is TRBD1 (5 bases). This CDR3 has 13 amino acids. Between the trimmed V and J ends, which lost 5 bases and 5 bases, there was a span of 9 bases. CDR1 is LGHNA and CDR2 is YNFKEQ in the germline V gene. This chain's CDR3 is CASSWGENEKLFF. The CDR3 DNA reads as TGTGCCAGCAGCTGGGGGGAAAATGAAAAACTGTTTTTT.

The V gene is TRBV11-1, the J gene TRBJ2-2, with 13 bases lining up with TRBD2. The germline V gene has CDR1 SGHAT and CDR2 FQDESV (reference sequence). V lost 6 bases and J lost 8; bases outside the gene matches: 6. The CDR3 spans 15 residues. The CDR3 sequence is CASRRTSGGSGELFF. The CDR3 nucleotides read TGTGCCAGCAGACGGACTAGCGGGGGAAGTGGGGAGCTGTTTTTT.

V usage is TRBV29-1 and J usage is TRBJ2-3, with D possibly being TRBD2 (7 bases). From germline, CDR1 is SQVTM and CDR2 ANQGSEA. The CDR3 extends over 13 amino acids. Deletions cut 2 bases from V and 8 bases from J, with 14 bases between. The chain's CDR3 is CSVESQGRGTQYF. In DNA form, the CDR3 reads TGCAGCGTTGAAAGTCAGGGGAGGGGTACGCAGTATTTT.

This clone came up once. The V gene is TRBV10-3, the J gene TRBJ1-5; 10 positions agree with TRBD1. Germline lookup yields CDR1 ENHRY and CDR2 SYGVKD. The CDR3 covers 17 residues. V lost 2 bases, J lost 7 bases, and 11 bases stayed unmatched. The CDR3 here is CAISERRDRGFEQPQHF. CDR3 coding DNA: TGTGCCATCAGTGAGCGCCGGGACAGGGGATTTGAGCAGCCCCAGCATTTT.

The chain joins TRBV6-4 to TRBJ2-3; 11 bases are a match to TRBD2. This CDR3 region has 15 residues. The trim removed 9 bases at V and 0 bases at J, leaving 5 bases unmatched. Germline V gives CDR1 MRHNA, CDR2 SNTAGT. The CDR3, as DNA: TGTGCCAGTCCCAGACTAGCGGGGAGCACAGATACGCAGTATTTT. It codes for CASPRLAGSTDTQYF.

This chain's CDR3 is CASSPNAGATEAFF. In DNA, the CDR3 is TGTGCCAGCAGTCCTAACGCAGGGGCCACTGAAGCTTTCTTT. The chain is built from TRBV7-2 and TRBJ1-1, with a weak D call TRBD1 (6 bases). V shed 6 bases and J shed 4 bases, with 15 bases lying between them. Germline V gene lookup returns CDR1 SGHTA and CDR2 FQGNSA. This CDR3 spans 14 amino acids. Full variable domain (outside the CDR3, taken from reference TRBV7-2 and TRBJ1-1): GAGVSQSPSNKVTEKGKDVELRCDPISGHTALYWYRQSLGQGLEFLIYFQGNSAPDKSGLPSDRFSAERTGGSVSTLTIQRTQQEDSAVYLCASSPNAGATEAFFGQGTRLTVV.

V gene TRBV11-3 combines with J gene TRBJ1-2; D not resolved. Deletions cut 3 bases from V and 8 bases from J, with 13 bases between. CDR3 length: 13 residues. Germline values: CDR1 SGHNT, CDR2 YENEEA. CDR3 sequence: CASSFGSRSGYTF. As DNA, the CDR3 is TGTGCCAGCAGCTTTGGGTCCCGGAGCGGCTACACCTTC.

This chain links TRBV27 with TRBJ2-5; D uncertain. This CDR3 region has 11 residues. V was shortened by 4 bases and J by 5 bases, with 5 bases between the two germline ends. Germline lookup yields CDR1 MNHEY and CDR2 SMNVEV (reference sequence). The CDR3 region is CASSWRETQYF. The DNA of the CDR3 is TGTGCCAGCAGTTGGCGGGAGACCCAGTACTTC.

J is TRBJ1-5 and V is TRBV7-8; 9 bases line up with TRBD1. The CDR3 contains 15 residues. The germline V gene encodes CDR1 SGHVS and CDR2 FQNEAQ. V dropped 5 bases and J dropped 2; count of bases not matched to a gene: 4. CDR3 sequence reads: CASSRDRVRNQPQHF. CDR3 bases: TGTGCCAGCAGCCGGGACAGGGTCCGCAATCAGCCCCAGCATTTT.

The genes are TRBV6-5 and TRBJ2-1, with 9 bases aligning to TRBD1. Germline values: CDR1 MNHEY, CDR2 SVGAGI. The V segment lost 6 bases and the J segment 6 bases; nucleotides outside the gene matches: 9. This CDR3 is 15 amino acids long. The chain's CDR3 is CASSKSGTGSNEQFF. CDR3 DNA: TGTGCCAGCAGCAAGTCCGGGACAGGGTCCAATGAGCAGTTCTTC.

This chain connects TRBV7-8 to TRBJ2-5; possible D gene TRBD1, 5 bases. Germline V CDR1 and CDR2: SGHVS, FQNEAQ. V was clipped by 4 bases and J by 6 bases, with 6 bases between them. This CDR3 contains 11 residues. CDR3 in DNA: TGTGCCAGCAGCTCGGACAAGACCCAGTACTTC. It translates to CASSSDKTQYF. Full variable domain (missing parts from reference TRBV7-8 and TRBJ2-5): GAGVSQSPRYKVAKRGQDVALRCDPISGHVSLFWYQQALGQGPEFLTYFQNEAQLDKSGLPSDRFFAERPEGSVSTLKIQRTQQEDSAVYLCASSSDKTQYFGPGTRLLVL.